The sequence of this TCR beta chain was determined in a study of T cells after yellow fever vaccination. J gave up 0 bases and V 7 bases, and 23 bases lay outside the gene matches. Germline CDR1 is SGHAT and CDR2 is FQDESV (reference sequence). The length of the CDR3 is 20 residues. The study made its TCR cDNA through 5'RACE template switching. That step introduced a universal primer site along with UMIs. TCRdb re-derived calls from the 5' RACE reads in MiXCR, one entry per CDR3 protein. The table has about 96,000 distinct CDR3 sequences, roughly 8.2% seen once. The sample was CD8+ T cells not binding an NS4B(214-222) dextramer, sorted from PBMCs, taken more than 13 days after the first yellow fever vaccination. This TCR came from a man aged 18-30 years who received the YFV17D yellow fever vaccine. This chain links TRBV11-1 with TRBJ1-2; TRBD1 agrees at 7 bases. CDR3 in DNA: TGTGCCAGCACCCAGGGGGAGCAGGTCCGACTAGCGAATCCTAACTATGGCTACACCTTC. Its protein product is CASTQGEQVRLANPNYGYTF.